This TCR beta chain came from a study of early T cells in non-severe SARS-CoV-2 infection. Study-level background: Investigators sequenced bulk RNA drawn from unsorted whole blood, and chains remained unpaired.

Study-level results: Private and CD4 specificities were missed by VDJdb matching, skewed to anti-spike CD8.

This clonotype was recorded at least ten times. The antigen is undetermined. Unique molecular identifiers tagged individual cDNA molecules. TCRdb re-derived calls from the 5' RACE reads in MiXCR, one entry per CDR3 protein. Of over 55,000 distinct CDR3 sequences in the sample, around an eighth are singletons; the top ten hold 1.3%. Trimming took off 2 bases at V and 4 bases at J, with 8 bases between the two ends. This CDR3 spans 13 amino acids. The germline gives CDR1 KGHSH, CDR2 LQKENI. The sequence came from an adult who was a healthcare worker with PCR-confirmed SARS-CoV-2 infection or an uninfected control (not recorded which). The chain employs TRBV18 and TRBJ1-2, with no clear D. The sequenced material came from whole blood. CDR3 DNA sequence: TGTGCCAGCTCACCAGCAGGCTTCTATGGCTACACCTTC. Translated: CASSPAGFYGYTF.